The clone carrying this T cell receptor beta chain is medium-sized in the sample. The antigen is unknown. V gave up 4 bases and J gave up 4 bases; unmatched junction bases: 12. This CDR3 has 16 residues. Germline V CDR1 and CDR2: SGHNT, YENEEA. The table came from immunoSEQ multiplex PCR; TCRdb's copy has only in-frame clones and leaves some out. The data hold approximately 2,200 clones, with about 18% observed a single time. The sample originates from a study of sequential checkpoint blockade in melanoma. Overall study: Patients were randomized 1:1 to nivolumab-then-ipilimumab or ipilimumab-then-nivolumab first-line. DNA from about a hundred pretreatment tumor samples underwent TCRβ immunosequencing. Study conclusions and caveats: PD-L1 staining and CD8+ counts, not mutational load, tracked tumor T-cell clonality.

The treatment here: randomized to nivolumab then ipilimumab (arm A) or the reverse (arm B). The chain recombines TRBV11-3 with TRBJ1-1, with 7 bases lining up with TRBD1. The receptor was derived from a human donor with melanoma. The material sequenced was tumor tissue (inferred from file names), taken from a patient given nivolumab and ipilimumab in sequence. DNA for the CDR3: TGTGCCAGCAGCTCTAGTGGACAGGTCCGGGGCACTGAAGCTTTCTTT. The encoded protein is CASSSSGQVRGTEAFF.